The clone carrying this T cell receptor (beta chain) came up a few times. Its target is not known. The data belong to a study of regulatory T cells in long-lasting Graves disease. Background on the study: Persistence in Graves' disease required over 5 years of antithyroid drugs plus positive TSH receptor antibodies.

Arm-PCR with iRepertoire HTBI primers amplified the CDR3 regions for these TCR beta libraries. TCRdb re-derived calls from the multiplex PCR reads in MiXCR, one entry per CDR3 protein. The sample has about 450,000 distinct CDR3 sequences, 20% to 30% seen once. Germline assignment: CDR1 SQVTM and CDR2 ANQGSEA. CDR3 length: 16 residues. V dropped 1 base and J dropped 5; count of bases not matched to a gene: 12. Stated time point: persistent/refractory GD, antithyroid drugs over 5 years with positive TRAb. Following extraction of RNA from PBMCs, that RNA was used to make the TCR library. American Thyroid Association guidelines served as the basis for diagnosing Graves' disease. All patients originated from an endocrinology department located in Xi'an, China. Whole-study results and caveats: Possibly, accuracy suffered from the small sample size.

Specimen: peripheral blood mononuclear cells (PBMCs), collected when the disease was refractory, from a patient treated with antithyroid drugs. V is TRBV29-1 and J is TRBJ2-7, with TRBD1 identical over 9 bases. The sequence came from a female donor with Graves disease. The DNA for the CDR3 is TGCAGCGTTGAAGGCAAGAAAGGACAGGGGATCCACGAGCAGTACTTC. This encodes CSVEGKKGQGIHEQYF.